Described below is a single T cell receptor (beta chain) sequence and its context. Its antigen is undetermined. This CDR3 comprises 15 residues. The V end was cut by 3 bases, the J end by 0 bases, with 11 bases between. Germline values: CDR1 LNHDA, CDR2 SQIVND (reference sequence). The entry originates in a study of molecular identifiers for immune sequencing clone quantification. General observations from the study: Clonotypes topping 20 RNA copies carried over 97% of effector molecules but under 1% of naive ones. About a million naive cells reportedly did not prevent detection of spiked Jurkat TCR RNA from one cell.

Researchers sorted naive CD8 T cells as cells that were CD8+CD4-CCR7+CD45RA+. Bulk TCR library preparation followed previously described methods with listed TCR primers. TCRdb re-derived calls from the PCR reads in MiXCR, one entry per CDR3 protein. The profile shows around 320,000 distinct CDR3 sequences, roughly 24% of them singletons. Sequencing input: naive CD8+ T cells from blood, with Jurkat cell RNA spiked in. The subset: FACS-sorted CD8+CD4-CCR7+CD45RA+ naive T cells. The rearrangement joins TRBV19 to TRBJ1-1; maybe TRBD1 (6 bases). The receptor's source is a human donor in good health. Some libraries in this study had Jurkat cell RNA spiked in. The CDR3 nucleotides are TGTGCCAGTAGTATTTTTGACAGGATGAACACTGAAGCTTTCTTT. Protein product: CASSIFDRMNTEAFF. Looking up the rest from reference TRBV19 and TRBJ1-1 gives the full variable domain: DGGITQSPKYLFRKEGQNVTLSCEQNLNHDAMYWYRQDPGQGLRLIYYSQIVNDFQKGDIAEGYSVSREKKESFPLTVTSAQKNPTAFYLCASSIFDRMNTEAFFGQGTRLTVV.